This TCR beta chain was captured in a study of PD-1 and CTLA-4 blockade in melanoma. The germline gives CDR1 MNHEY, CDR2 SVGAGI. Trimming removed 0 bases at V and 4 bases at J, with 12 bases between. CDR3 length: 16 amino acids. Generated by immunoSEQ multiplex PCR, the TCRdb table keeps only in-frame clones and is missing some. The table records about 29,000 clones, roughly 91% of them present only once. This material consisted of CD8+ T cells from peripheral blood, taken before anti-PD-1 treatment. The chain couples TRBV6-5 to TRBJ2-2; D call uncertain. This clonotype was sampled from a human donor with melanoma. The CDR3 loop reads CASSYSISLGTGELFF. The CDR3 bases are TGTGCCAGCAGTTACTCGATCAGCCTAGGCACCGGGGAGCTGTTTTTT.